Shown below are 20 T cell receptor beta chains from a single sample sequenced in a study of T cell changes during pregnancy in multiple sclerosis. Sequenced by immunoSEQ multiplex PCR; TCRdb stores in-frame clones only, minus some. The sample includes under 85,000 clones, 90% to 95% of them seen just once. The sample here was peripheral blood, taken in the third trimester of pregnancy. The origin of the receptors is a female donor in good health, enrolled as a control in a pregnancy study.

J is TRBJ1-2 and V is TRBV7-2; D is undetermined. Trimming took 5 bases from V and 2 from J, leaving 15 bases between them. CDR1 and CDR2 from the germline V gene are SGHTA and FQGNSA. The CDR3 totals 15 residues. The CDR3 DNA reads as TGTGCCAGCAGCCCCGAACCGGCGGGGAACTATGGCTACACCTTC. Its protein is CASSPEPAGNYGYTF.

The gene calls are TRBV4-3 and TRBJ2-2, with D perhaps TRBD1 (5 bases). This CDR3 spans 15 amino acids. V gave up 0 bases and J gave up 2 bases, with 7 bases separating them. Germline CDR1 LGHNA, CDR2 YSLEER. DNA of the CDR3: TGCGCCAGCAGCCAAGAGACAGAAAACACCGGGGAGCTGTTTTTT. It specifies CASSQETENTGELFF.

The chain recombines TRBV4-2 with TRBJ1-6; no firm D call. Per the germline V gene, CDR1 is LGHNA and CDR2 is YNFKEQ. The length of the CDR3 is 14 residues. The V and J ends lost 0 bases and 10 bases respectively, with 10 bases between them. The CDR3 coding sequence is TGTGCCAGCAGCCAAGATGGGAGACTATCACCCCTCCACTTT. Translated: CASSQDGRLSPLHF.

The chain couples TRBV4-2 to TRBJ2-3; a weak D match, TRBD2 (6 bases). This CDR3 region has 16 residues. V lost 0 bases and J lost 1, with 11 bases in between. Per germline, CDR1 LGHNA and CDR2 YNFKEQ. The chain's CDR3 is CASSQEPGERTDTQYF. The DNA of the CDR3 is TGTGCCAGCAGCCAAGAACCGGGAGAGCGCACAGATACGCAGTATTTT.

This rearrangement joins TRBV6-5 to TRBJ1-5; TRBD1 is a possible D gene (6 bases). The ends were cut back, 0 bases at V and 7 bases at J, with 10 bases in the middle. Germline loops: CDR1 MNHEY, CDR2 SVGAGI. The CDR3 sequence is 14 residues long. In nucleotides, the CDR3 is TGTGCCAGCAGTTACTCAGGGGGAGGGCAGCCCCAGCATTTT. Its protein product is CASSYSGGGQPQHF.

The J gene is TRBJ2-3, the V gene TRBV7-3; maybe TRBD2 (6 bases). The CDR3 runs to 15 residues. Trimming shortened V by 0 bases and J by 9 bases, and 16 bases separated the two germline ends. CDR1 is SGHTA and CDR2 is FQGTGA in the germline V gene. The CDR3: CASSLTGGRSGTQYF. In nucleotides, the CDR3 is TGTGCCAGCAGCTTAACCGGGGGTAGGTCAGGGACGCAGTATTTT. The complete variable domain, with remaining parts taken from reference TRBV7-3 and TRBJ2-3, reads GAGVSQTPSNKVTEKGKYVELRCDPISGHTALYWYRQSLGQGPEFLIYFQGTGAADDSGLPNDRFFAVRPEGSVSTLKIQRTERGDSAVYLCASSLTGGRSGTQYFGPGTRLTVL.

This chain links TRBV30 with TRBJ2-1, with 8 bases fitting TRBD2. Per the germline V gene, CDR1 is GTSNPN and CDR2 is SVGIG (reference sequence). Trimming took 5 bases from V and 1 from J; bases not matched to a gene: 4. CDR3 length: 14 residues. For the CDR3, the DNA is TGTGCCTGGCTTCGGGAGGGATCCTACAATGAGCAGTTCTTC. Its protein product is CAWLREGSYNEQFF. Filled out from reference TRBV30 and TRBJ2-1, the complete variable domain reads SQTIHQWPATLVQPVGSPLSLECTVEGTSNPNLYWYRQAAGRGLQLLFYSVGIGQISSEVPQNLSASRPQDRQFILSSKKLLLSDSGFYLCAWLREGSYNEQFFGPGTRLTVL.

The chain joins TRBV7-6 to TRBJ2-5, with unresolved D. The end of the DNA is better explained by TRBJ2-7, so the J call may be wrong. This CDR3 contains 15 residues. Germline loops: CDR1 SGHVS, CDR2 FNYEAQ. This CDR3 is CASSLGSHSSYEQYF. The CDR3 DNA sequence: TGTGCCAGCAGCTTAGGCAGCCATAGCTCCTACGAGCAGTACTTC.

The chain joins TRBV7-2 to TRBJ1-6, with 7 nucleotides matching TRBD1. Per the germline V gene, CDR1 is SGHTA and CDR2 is FQGNSA. The CDR3 is made up of 16 amino acids. With V trimmed by 4 bases and J by 7 bases, 10 bases remained unmatched. The chain's CDR3 is CASSSQTTGLNSPLHF. CDR3 in DNA: TGTGCCAGCAGCTCCCAAACGACAGGGCTAAATTCACCCCTCCACTTT.

This rearrangement joins TRBV6-1 to TRBJ1-3, with 7 nucleotides matching TRBD1. This CDR3 is 14 amino acids long. Looked up from germline, CDR1 is MNHNS and CDR2 is SASEGT. The junction had 3 bases not matched to a gene; V was cut back by 6 bases and J by 1 base. The CDR3: CASRNRGSGNTIYF. The CDR3 DNA is TGTGCCAGCAGGAACAGGGGATCTGGAAACACCATATATTTT.

This chain uses TRBV6-5 with TRBJ2-7; 10 bases are a match to TRBD1. The V and J ends lost 1 base and 5 bases, in that order; junction bases with no gene match: 5. CDR3 length equals 15 residues. Germline V gene data show CDR1 as MNHEY and CDR2 as SVGAGI. The CDR3 sequence is CASSYFRDRGHEQYF. The CDR3 nucleotides are TGTGCCAGCAGTTACTTCCGGGACAGGGGACACGAGCAGTACTTC.

The rearrangement uses TRBV27 and TRBJ1-3; no clear D gene. This CDR3 region has 15 residues. Germline lookup yields CDR1 MNHEY and CDR2 SMNVEV (reference sequence). Trimming left V 7 bases short and J 0 bases short, with 13 bases between. The CDR3, as DNA: TGTGCCAGCATGATGTACCTCAGCTCTGGAAACACCATATATTTT. Its protein is CASMMYLSSGNTIYF.

The chain employs TRBV2 and TRBJ2-5, with no clear D. This CDR3 is 13 amino acids long. Germline lookup yields CDR1 SNHLY and CDR2 FYNNEI. Trimming stripped 6 bases from V and 1 base from J, with 9 bases between. The CDR3 here is CASRRNVQETQYF. CDR3 DNA sequence: TGTGCCAGCAGGAGGAACGTCCAAGAGACCCAGTACTTC.

Written as DNA, the CDR3 is TGTGCCAGCAGCTTAGTTGGGACTAGCGTCTATTTT. Its protein product is CASSLVGTSVYF. The genes are TRBV7-2 and TRBJ2-3, with 10 bases aligning to TRBD2. CDR1 is SGHTA, CDR2 FQGNSA, per germline. The CDR3 extends over 12 amino acids. V shed 1 base, J shed 15 bases, and the junction held 4 bases outside the gene matches. Filled out from reference TRBV7-2 and TRBJ2-3, the complete variable domain reads GAGVSQSPSNKVTEKGKDVELRCDPISGHTALYWYRQSLGQGLEFLIYFQGNSAPDKSGLPSDRFSAERTGGSVSTLTIQRTQQEDSAVYLCASSLVGTSVYFGPGTRLTVL.

The chain employs TRBV28 and TRBJ1-1; D is undetermined. Trimming left V 6 bases short and J 2 bases short, with 19 bases between. Germline lookup yields CDR1 MDHEN and CDR2 SYDVKM. The CDR3 totals 16 residues. In nucleotides, the CDR3 is TGTGCCAGCAGGCCCCGGGGAGGGCGCGCAAACACTGAAGCTTTCTTT. Translated, it gives CASRPRGGRANTEAFF.

The chain is built from TRBV4-3 and TRBJ1-5, with 11 positions matching TRBD1. Germline loops: CDR1 LGHNA, CDR2 YSLEER. This CDR3 region has 19 residues. V shed 0 bases and J 0 bases; nucleotides not matched to a gene: 7. CDR3 sequence (DNA): TGCGCCAGCAGCCAAGATCTCGGACAGGGGGCGGCTAGCAATCAGCCCCAGCATTTT. Protein: CASSQDLGQGAASNQPQHF.

The genes are TRBV29-1 and TRBJ1-1; perhaps TRBD1 as D (5 bases). Germline V gene lookup returns CDR1 SQVTM and CDR2 ANQGSEA. The CDR3 totals 12 residues. V dropped 2 bases and J dropped 7 bases, with 11 bases sitting between them. The CDR3 nucleotides are TGCAGCGTTGAATCCGAACAGGTTGAAGCTTTCTTT. Protein sequence: CSVESEQVEAFF. The full variable domain, rest sourced from reference TRBV29-1 and TRBJ1-1, is SAVISQKPSRDICQRGTSLTIQCQVDSQVTMMFWYRQQPGQSLTLIATANQGSEATYESGFVIDKFPISRPNLTFSTLTVSNMSPEDSSIYLCSVESEQVEAFFGQGTRLTVV.

This chain connects TRBV27 to TRBJ1-1; 8 bases line up with TRBD1. The CDR3 is 14 amino acids. Germline V CDR1 and CDR2: MNHEY, SMNVEV (reference sequence). V gave up 3 bases and J gave up 2 bases; unmatched junction bases: 2. Here the CDR3 reads CASSFGTGNTEAFF. The CDR3 DNA reads TGTGCCAGCAGTTTCGGGACAGGCAACACTGAAGCTTTCTTT.

The rearrangement links TRBV9 to TRBJ1-1; D not resolved. The germline V gene has CDR1 SGDLS and CDR2 YYNGEE. V was pared by 4 bases and J by 0 bases, with 13 bases between. The CDR3 is made up of 15 amino acids. The CDR3 protein is CASSRFDMLNTEAFF. CDR3 nucleotide sequence: TGTGCCAGCAGCCGATTCGACATGTTGAACACTGAAGCTTTCTTT. The variable domain in full, with the rest retrieved from reference TRBV9 and TRBJ1-1, is DSGVTQTPKHLITATGQRVTLRCSPRSGDLSVYWYQQSLDQGLQFLIQYYNGEERAKGNILERFSAQQFPDLHSELNLSSLELGDSALYFCASSRFDMLNTEAFFGQGTRLTVV.

The V call is TRBV10-3, the J call TRBJ1-6, with 8 bases that match TRBD1. Trimming took 6 bases from V and 11 from J; bases not matched to a gene: 12. The CDR3 has 15 residues. Per the germline V gene, CDR1 is ENHRY and CDR2 is SYGVKD. The CDR3 region has the DNA TGTGCCATCAGGCCAGACAGGGGAAATCAAGCACCCCTCCACTTT. Translating it yields CAIRPDRGNQAPLHF.